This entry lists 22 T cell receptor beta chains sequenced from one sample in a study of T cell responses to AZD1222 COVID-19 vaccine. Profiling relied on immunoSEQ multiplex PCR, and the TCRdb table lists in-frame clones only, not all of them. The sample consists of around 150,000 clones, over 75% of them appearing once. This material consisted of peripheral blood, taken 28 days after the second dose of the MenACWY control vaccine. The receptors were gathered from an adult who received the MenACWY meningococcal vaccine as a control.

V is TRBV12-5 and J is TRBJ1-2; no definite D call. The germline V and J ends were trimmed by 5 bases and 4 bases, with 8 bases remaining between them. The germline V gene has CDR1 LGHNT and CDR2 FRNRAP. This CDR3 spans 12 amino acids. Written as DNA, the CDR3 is TGTGCTAGTGGTCCCGGGAGCTATGGCTACACCTTC. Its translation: CASGPGSYGYTF.

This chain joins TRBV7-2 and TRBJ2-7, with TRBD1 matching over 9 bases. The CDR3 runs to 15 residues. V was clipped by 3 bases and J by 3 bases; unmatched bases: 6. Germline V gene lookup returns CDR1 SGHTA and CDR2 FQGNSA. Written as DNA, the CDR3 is TGTGCCAGCAGCTTTGGACCGGGACAGGGCTACGAGCAGTACTTC. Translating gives CASSFGPGQGYEQYF. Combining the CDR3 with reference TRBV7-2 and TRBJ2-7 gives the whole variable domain GAGVSQSPSNKVTEKGKDVELRCDPISGHTALYWYRQSLGQGLEFLIYFQGNSAPDKSGLPSDRFSAERTGGSVSTLTIQRTQQEDSAVYLCASSFGPGQGYEQYFGPGTRLTVT.

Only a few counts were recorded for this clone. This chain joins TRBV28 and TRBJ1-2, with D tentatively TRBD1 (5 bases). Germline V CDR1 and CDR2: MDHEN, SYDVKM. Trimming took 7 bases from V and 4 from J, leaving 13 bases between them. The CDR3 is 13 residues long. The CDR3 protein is CASTLGGSYGYTF. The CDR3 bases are TGTGCCAGCACCCTTGGGGGGTCCTATGGCTACACCTTC.

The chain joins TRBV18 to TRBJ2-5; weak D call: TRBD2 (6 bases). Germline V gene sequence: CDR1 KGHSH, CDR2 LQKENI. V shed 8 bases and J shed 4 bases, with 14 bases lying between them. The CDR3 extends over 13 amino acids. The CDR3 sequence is CASVGGSGETQYF. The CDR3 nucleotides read TGTGCCAGCGTCGGGGGTTCCGGAGAGACCCAGTACTTC. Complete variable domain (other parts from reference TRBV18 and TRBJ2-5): NAGVMQNPRHLVRRRGQEARLRCSPMKGHSHVYWYRQLPEEGLKFMVYLQKENIIDESGMPKERFSAEFPKEGPSILRIQQVVRGDSAAYFCASVGGSGETQYFGPGTRLLVL.

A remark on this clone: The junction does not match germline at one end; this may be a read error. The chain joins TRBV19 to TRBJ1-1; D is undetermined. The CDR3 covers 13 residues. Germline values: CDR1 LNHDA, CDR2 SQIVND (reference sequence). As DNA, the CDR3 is TGTGCCAGTAGTATTATACGATCCAGTGAAACTTTCTTT. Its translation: CASSIIRSSETFF. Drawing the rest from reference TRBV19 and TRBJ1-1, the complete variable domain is DGGITQSPKYLFRKEGQNVTLSCEQNLNHDAMYWYRQDPGQGLRLIYYSQIVNDFQKGDIAEGYSVSREKKESFPLTVTSAQKNPTAFYLCASSIIRSSETFFGQGTRLTVV.

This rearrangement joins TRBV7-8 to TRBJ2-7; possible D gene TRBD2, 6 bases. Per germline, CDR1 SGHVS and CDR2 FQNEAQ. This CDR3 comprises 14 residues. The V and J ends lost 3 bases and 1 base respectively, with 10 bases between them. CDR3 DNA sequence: TGTGCCAGCAGCTTTTTCGGGGGATCCTACGAGCAGTACGTC. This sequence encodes CASSFFGGSYEQYV.

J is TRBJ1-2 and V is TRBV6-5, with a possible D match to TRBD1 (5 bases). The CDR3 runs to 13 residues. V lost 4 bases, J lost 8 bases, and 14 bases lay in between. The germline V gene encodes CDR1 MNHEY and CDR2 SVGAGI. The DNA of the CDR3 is TGTGCCAGCAGTTCCGAGGGGAAAGGAGGCTACACCTTC. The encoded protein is CASSSEGKGGYTF.

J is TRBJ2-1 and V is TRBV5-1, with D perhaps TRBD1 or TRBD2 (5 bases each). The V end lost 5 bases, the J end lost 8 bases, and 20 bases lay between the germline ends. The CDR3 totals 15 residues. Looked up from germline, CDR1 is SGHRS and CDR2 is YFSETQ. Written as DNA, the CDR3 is TGCGCCAGCAGTGCGACGGGACCGTCGTTTGATGAGCAGTTCTTC. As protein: CASSATGPSFDEQFF.

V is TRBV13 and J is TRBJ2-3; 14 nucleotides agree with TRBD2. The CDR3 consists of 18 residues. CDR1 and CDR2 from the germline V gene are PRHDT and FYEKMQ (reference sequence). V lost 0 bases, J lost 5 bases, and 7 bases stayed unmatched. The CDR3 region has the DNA TGTGCCAGCAGCTTAGGAAGACTAGCGGGGGGGTCAAGAGATACGCAGTATTTT. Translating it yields CASSLGRLAGGSRDTQYF.

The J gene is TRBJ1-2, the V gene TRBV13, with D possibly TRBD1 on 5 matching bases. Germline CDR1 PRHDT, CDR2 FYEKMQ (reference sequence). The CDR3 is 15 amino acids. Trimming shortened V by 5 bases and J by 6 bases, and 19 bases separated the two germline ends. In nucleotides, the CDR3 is TGTGCCAGCAGCCCCCCCGTCACGAGGGGTAATGGCTACACCTTC. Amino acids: CASSPPVTRGNGYTF.

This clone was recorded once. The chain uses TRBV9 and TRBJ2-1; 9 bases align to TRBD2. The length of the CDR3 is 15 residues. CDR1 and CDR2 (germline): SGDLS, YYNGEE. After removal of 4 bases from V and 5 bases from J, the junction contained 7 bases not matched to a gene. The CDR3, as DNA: TGTGCCAGCAGCCTACCGGGACTAGCAAACAATGAGCAGTTCTTC. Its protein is CASSLPGLANNEQFF.

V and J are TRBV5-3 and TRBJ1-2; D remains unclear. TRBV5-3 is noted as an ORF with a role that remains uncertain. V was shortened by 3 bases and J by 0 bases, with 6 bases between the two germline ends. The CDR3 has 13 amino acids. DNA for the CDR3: TGTGCCAGAAGCTCCGAGACTAACTATGGCTACACCTTC. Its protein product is CARSSETNYGYTF.

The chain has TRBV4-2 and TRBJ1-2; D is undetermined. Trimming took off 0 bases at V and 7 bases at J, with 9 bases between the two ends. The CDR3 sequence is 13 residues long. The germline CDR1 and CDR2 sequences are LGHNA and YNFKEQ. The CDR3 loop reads CASSQDLVPGYTF. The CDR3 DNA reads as TGTGCCAGCAGCCAAGATTTAGTTCCTGGCTACACCTTC.

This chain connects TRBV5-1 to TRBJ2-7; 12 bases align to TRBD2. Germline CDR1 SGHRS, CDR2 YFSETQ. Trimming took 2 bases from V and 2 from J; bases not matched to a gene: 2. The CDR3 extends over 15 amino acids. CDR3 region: CASSLGLAGTYEQYV. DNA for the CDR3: TGCGCCAGCAGCTTAGGACTAGCGGGGACCTACGAGCAGTACGTC.

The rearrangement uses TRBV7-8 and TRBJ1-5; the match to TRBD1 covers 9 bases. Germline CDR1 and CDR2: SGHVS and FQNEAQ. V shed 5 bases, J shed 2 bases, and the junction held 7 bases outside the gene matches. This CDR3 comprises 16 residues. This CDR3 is CASSQGDRAGNQPQHF. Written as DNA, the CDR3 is TGTGCCAGCAGCCAAGGGGACAGGGCAGGCAATCAGCCCCAGCATTTT.

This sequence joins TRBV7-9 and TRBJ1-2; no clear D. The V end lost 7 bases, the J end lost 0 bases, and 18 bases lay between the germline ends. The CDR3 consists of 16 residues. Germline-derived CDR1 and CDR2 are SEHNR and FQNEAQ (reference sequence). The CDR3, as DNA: TGTGCCAGCACCTTCCTACAACTTATAACTAACTATGGCTACACCTTC. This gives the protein CASTFLQLITNYGYTF.

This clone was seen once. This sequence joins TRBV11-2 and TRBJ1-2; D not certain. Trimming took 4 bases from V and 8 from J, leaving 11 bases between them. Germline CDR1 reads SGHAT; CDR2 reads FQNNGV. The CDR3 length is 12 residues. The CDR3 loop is CASSSEGSGYTF. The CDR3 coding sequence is TGTGCCAGCAGCTCCGAAGGATCGGGCTACACCTTC.

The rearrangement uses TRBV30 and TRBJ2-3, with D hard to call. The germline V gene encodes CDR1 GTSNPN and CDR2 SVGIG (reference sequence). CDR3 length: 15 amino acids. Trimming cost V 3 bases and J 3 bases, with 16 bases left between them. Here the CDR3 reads CAWSLQTGRTDTQYF. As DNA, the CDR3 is TGTGCCTGGAGCCTACAGACTGGAAGGACAGATACGCAGTATTTT.

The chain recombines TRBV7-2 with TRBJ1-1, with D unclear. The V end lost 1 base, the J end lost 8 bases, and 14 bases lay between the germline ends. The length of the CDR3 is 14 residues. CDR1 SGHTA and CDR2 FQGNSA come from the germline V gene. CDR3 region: CASSLEVSGSEAFF. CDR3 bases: TGTGCCAGCAGCTTAGAGGTTTCCGGTTCCGAAGCTTTCTTT.

CDR3 residues: CASSPGTGANQPQHF. The CDR3 DNA is TGTGCCAGCTCCCCCGGGACAGGGGCCAATCAGCCCCAGCATTTT. The chain couples TRBV18 to TRBJ1-5; 10 positions match TRBD1. With 6 bases clipped from V and 3 bases from J, the junction kept 5 bases outside the gene matches. The CDR3 is made up of 15 amino acids. CDR1 KGHSH and CDR2 LQKENI come from the germline V gene.

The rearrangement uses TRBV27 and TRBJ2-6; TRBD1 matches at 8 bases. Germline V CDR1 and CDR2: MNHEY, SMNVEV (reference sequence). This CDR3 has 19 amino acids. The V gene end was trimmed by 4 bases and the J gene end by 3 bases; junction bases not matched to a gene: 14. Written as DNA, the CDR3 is TGTGCCAGCAGTTCGACCCGGGACAGGTTCCGGTTTGGGGCCAACGTCCTGACTTTC. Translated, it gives CASSSTRDRFRFGANVLTF.

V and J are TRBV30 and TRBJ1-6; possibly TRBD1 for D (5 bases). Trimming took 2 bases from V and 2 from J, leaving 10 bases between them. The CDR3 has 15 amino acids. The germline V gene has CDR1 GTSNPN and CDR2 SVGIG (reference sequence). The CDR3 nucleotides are TGTGCCTGGAGTCAAGACAGTACCTATAATTCACCCCTCCACTTT. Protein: CAWSQDSTYNSPLHF.